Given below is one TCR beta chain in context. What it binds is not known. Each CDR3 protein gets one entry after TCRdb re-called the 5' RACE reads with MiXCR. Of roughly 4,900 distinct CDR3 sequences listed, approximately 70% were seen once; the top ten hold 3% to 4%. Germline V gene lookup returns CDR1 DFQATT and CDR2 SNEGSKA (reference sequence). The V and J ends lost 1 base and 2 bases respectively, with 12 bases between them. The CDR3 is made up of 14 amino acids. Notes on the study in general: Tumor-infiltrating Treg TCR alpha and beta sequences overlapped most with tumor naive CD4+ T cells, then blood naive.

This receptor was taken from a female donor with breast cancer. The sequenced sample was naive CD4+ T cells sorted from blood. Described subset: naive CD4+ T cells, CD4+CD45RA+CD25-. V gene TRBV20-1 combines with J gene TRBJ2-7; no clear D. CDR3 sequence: CSARAAGGTYEQYF. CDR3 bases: TGCAGTGCTAGAGCTGCTGGTGGCACCTACGAGCAGTACTTC.